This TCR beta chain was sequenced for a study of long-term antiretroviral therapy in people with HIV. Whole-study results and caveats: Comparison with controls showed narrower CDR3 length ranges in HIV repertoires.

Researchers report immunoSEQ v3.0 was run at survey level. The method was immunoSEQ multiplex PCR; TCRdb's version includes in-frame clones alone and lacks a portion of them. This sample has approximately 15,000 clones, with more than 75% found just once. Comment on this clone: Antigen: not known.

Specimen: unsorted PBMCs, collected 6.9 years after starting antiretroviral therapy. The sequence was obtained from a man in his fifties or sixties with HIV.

The CDR3, as DNA: TGCGCCAGCAGCTTGTGGTCCTCTGGGGCCAACGTCCTGACTTTC. It specifies CASSLWSSGANVLTF. This chain joins TRBV5-1 and TRBJ2-6; D unclear. The CDR3 covers 15 residues. CDR1 is SGHRS, CDR2 YFSETQ, per germline. The ends were cut back, 1 base at V and 0 bases at J, with 5 bases in the middle.